These 11 T cell receptor beta chains were all obtained from the same sample, sequenced in a study of sequential checkpoint blockade in melanoma. As to treatment: randomized to nivolumab then ipilimumab (arm A) or the reverse (arm B). Profiling relied on immunoSEQ multiplex PCR, and the TCRdb table lists in-frame clones only, not all of them. The table records around 34,000 clones, 82% of them present only once. The sample in question was CD8+ T cells sorted from blood (inferred from file names), obtained from a patient given nivolumab and ipilimumab in sequence. The receptor source for this set is a human donor with melanoma.

The chain recombines TRBV9 with TRBJ2-7; D perhaps matches TRBD1 (6 bases). The CDR3 sequence is 13 residues long. Germline loops: CDR1 SGDLS, CDR2 YYNGEE. V gave up 0 bases and J gave up 2 bases, with 6 bases separating them. CDR3 bases: TGTGCCAGCAGCGTAGGGGACACCTACGAGCAGTACTTC. Its translation is CASSVGDTYEQYF.

The gene calls are TRBV28 and TRBJ1-5; D remains ambiguous. Per germline, CDR1 MDHEN and CDR2 SYDVKM. Trimming removed 3 bases from V and 9 bases from J, with 6 bases in between. This CDR3 region has 11 residues. CDR3 nucleotide sequence: TGTGCCAGCAGTTTTCCCGGGCCCCAGCATTTT. Translation: CASSFPGPQHF.

The chain uses TRBV18 and TRBJ1-1; 10 positions match TRBD1. Trimming cost V 4 bases and J 2 bases; bases outside gene matches: 13. The CDR3 is 18 residues long. Per germline, CDR1 KGHSH and CDR2 LQKENI. CDR3 sequence (DNA): TGTGCCAGCTCACTATCGACAGGGGGCGAGGGGTATAACACTGAAGCTTTCTTT. Protein: CASSLSTGGEGYNTEAFF.

This clone was seen once. The rearrangement links TRBV7-8 to TRBJ2-1; possible D gene TRBD2, 5 bases. The V end lost 6 bases, the J end lost 0 bases, and 15 bases lay between the germline ends. Germline V gives CDR1 SGHVS, CDR2 FQNEAQ. The CDR3 is 16 residues long. CDR3 protein: CASSYGLESSYNEQFF. CDR3 coding DNA: TGTGCCAGCAGTTACGGACTGGAGAGCTCCTACAATGAGCAGTTCTTC.

The rearrangement uses TRBV28 and TRBJ1-2, with D possibly TRBD1 on 6 matching bases. Germline CDR1 MDHEN, CDR2 SYDVKM. CDR3 length equals 15 residues. V gave up 6 bases and J gave up 0 bases, with 14 bases separating them. DNA of the CDR3: TGTGCCAGCAGCCTCGAGGACAGTACTAACTATGGCTACACCTTC. Its protein is CASSLEDSTNYGYTF.

V gene TRBV5-4 combines with J gene TRBJ2-3; 9 bases align to TRBD2. The CDR3 runs 15 residues. The J segment lost 3 bases and the V segment lost 5 bases, leaving 7 bases of the junction unmatched. Germline lookup yields CDR1 SGHNT and CDR2 YYREEE (reference sequence). In nucleotides, the CDR3 is TGTGCCAGCAGAAAGGCGGGGGGGCCTACAGATACGCAGTATTTT. Protein: CASRKAGGPTDTQYF.

The chain uses TRBV28 and TRBJ2-7; D not resolved. Germline V CDR1 and CDR2: MDHEN, SYDVKM. The CDR3 has 13 amino acids. Trimming left V 6 bases short and J 1 base short, with 10 bases between. CDR3 in DNA: TGTGCCAGCAGCCGGTACTTATCCTACGAGCAGTACTTC. It codes for CASSRYLSYEQYF.

The chain links TRBV19 to TRBJ1-5; no firm D call. The length of the CDR3 is 13 residues. CDR1 and CDR2 from the germline V gene are LNHDA and SQIVND (reference sequence). V was clipped by 7 bases and J by 2 bases, with 9 bases between them. This CDR3 reads CASIGWGNQPQHF. DNA of the CDR3: TGTGCCAGTATCGGGTGGGGCAATCAGCCCCAGCATTTT.

The chain combines TRBV9 with TRBJ1-5; 7 bases are a match to TRBD1. CDR3 size: 14 residues. Germline values: CDR1 SGDLS, CDR2 YYNGEE. With V trimmed by 0 bases and J by 4 bases, 1 base remained unmatched. CDR3 amino acids: CASSVAGGNQPQHF. CDR3 bases: TGTGCCAGCAGCGTAGCAGGGGGTAATCAGCCCCAGCATTTT.

J is TRBJ1-2 and V is TRBV4-1; TRBD1 matches at 11 bases. Germline V lookup: CDR1 MGHRA, CDR2 YSYEKL. CDR3 length: 18 amino acids. The J segment lost 1 base and the V segment lost 1 base, leaving 8 bases of the junction unmatched. DNA for the CDR3: TGCGCCAGCAGCCAAGGCTTCGGACAGGGGGCACGTAACTATGGCTACACCTTC. It specifies CASSQGFGQGARNYGYTF.

The chain combines TRBV19 with TRBJ1-1; D unclear. Deletions cut 3 bases from V and 4 bases from J, with 12 bases between. Germline V CDR1 and CDR2: LNHDA, SQIVND (reference sequence). This CDR3 spans 14 amino acids. CDR3 bases: TGTGCCAGTAGTATGTACTCCTCGGGCACTGAAGCTTTCTTT. Translated: CASSMYSSGTEAFF.